A single sample is the source of the 20 T cell receptor beta chains below, sequenced in a study of vaccination and CD4 T cells after COVID-19. Their antigens are not known. Cultured CD4+ T cells had their DNA profiled by the Oncomine TCR Beta short-read assay. A single record per CDR3 protein comes from TCRdb applying MiXCR to the PCR reads. Of approximately 18,000 distinct CDR3 sequences listed, around 50% are singletons. Noted treatment: roughly 11-day PBMC culture with coronavirus spike peptide pools or control peptides (ViraFEST assay). This sample comprised CD4+ T cells from blood, cultured in vitro, obtained before SARS-CoV-2 vaccination. These receptor sequences come from a human donor who had recovered from COVID-19.

This clonotype occurred a few times. The chain has TRBV7-9 and TRBJ1-5; D gene ambiguous. CDR1 and CDR2 (germline): SEHNR, FQNEAQ (reference sequence). This CDR3 has 14 residues. V was trimmed by 0 bases and J by 6 bases, leaving 9 bases between them. The CDR3 DNA is TGTGCCAGCAGCTTAGCGTCAGGCGGTCAGCCCCAGCATTTT. Residues: CASSLASGGQPQHF.

The chain is built from TRBV7-9 and TRBJ1-2; D gene ambiguous. Germline assignment: CDR1 SEHNR and CDR2 FQNEAQ (reference sequence). CDR3 length equals 13 residues. Trimming took off 1 base at V and 3 bases at J, with 6 bases between the two ends. CDR3 protein: CASSLGRDYGYTF. Written as DNA, the CDR3 is TGTGCCAGCAGCTTAGGAAGGGACTATGGCTACACCTTC.

The chain has TRBV19 and TRBJ2-3, with D tentatively TRBD2 (5 bases). The CDR3 runs to 13 residues. CDR1 is LNHDA, CDR2 SQIVND, per germline (reference sequence). The V end was cut by 5 bases, the J end by 2 bases, with 8 bases between. The CDR3 nucleotides read TGTGCCAGTAGTGCGGACTTCACAGATACGCAGTATTTT. Translated: CASSADFTDTQYF. Based on the CDR3 plus reference TRBV19 and TRBJ2-3, the full variable domain is DGGITQSPKYLFRKEGQNVTLSCEQNLNHDAMYWYRQDPGQGLRLIYYSQIVNDFQKGDIAEGYSVSREKKESFPLTVTSAQKNPTAFYLCASSADFTDTQYFGPGTRLTVL.

V gene TRBV2 combines with J gene TRBJ2-2; TRBD2 might be the D (6 bases). V lost 4 bases and J lost 7, with 13 bases in between. Germline V gives CDR1 SNHLY, CDR2 FYNNEI. The CDR3 runs 14 residues. The DNA of the CDR3 is TGTGCCAGCAGTGCCACCGGGCGGGGCGGGGAGCTGTTTTTT. Translation: CASSATGRGGELFF. Filled out from reference TRBV2 and TRBJ2-2, the complete variable domain reads EPEVTQTPSHQVTQMGQEVILRCVPISNHLYFYWYRQILGQKVEFLVSFYNNEISEKSEIFDDQFSVERPDGSNFTLKIRSTKLEDSAMYFCASSATGRGGELFFGEGSRLTVL.

The chain has TRBV14 and TRBJ1-2; D ambiguous. Per the germline V gene, CDR1 is SGHDN and CDR2 is FVKESK. Trimming cost V 0 bases and J 5 bases, with 7 bases left between them. This CDR3 comprises 13 residues. The CDR3 spells CASSQDLSYGYTF. CDR3 DNA sequence: TGTGCCAGCAGCCAAGATCTTAGTTATGGCTACACCTTC.

The CDR3 here is CSGSPTDTQYF. The CDR3 DNA sequence: TGCAGCGGGAGTCCCACAGATACGCAGTATTTT. The V gene is TRBV20-1, the J gene TRBJ2-3; perhaps TRBD2 as D (6 bases). Germline values: CDR1 DFQATT, CDR2 SNEGSKA (reference sequence). CDR3 length equals 11 residues.

The genes are TRBV28 and TRBJ1-2; the D is unclear. CDR1 and CDR2 from the germline V gene are MDHEN and SYDVKM. Trimming shortened V by 6 bases and J by 2 bases, and 13 bases separated the two germline ends. The CDR3 is 14 amino acids. As DNA, the CDR3 is TGTGCCAGCAGCCCACCCGCGGGGAACTATGGCTACACCTTC. Protein: CASSPPAGNYGYTF.

V and J are TRBV6-1 and TRBJ2-6; either TRBD1 or TRBD2 may supply D (5 bases each). Germline V gives CDR1 MNHNS, CDR2 SASEGT. V was cut by 5 bases and J by 4 bases, with 15 bases left in between. This CDR3 is built from 16 residues. The DNA for the CDR3 is TGTGCCAGCAGTAAGAACCCAGGGACCGGGGCCAACGTCCTGACTTTC. It is translated as CASSKNPGTGANVLTF.

In this sample, this clonotype turned up a few times. J is TRBJ1-3 and V is TRBV20-1, with no clear D. V was pared by 3 bases and J by 2 bases, with 8 bases between. CDR3 size: 13 residues. Germline loops: CDR1 DFQATT, CDR2 SNEGSKA (reference sequence). CDR3 region: CSASGGAGNTIYF. CDR3 DNA sequence: TGCAGTGCTAGTGGCGGGGCTGGAAACACCATATATTTT.

This clonotype was observed a single time. The V gene is TRBV20-1, the J gene TRBJ2-7; TRBD1 is a possible D gene (6 bases). Germline V gives CDR1 DFQATT, CDR2 SNEGSKA (reference sequence). V shed 4 bases and J shed 1 base, with 14 bases lying between them. This CDR3 is built from 14 residues. CDR3 sequence: CSATPGARSYEQYF. The CDR3 DNA reads as TGCAGTGCTACCCCAGGGGCAAGGTCCTACGAGCAGTACTTC.

The gene calls are TRBV6-5 and TRBJ2-7; D might be TRBD2 (6 bases). V lost 2 bases, J lost 6 bases, and 20 bases lay in between. Germline-derived CDR1 and CDR2 are MNHEY and SVGAGI. This CDR3 has 16 residues. The CDR3 reads CASSYPPYEGGSEQYF. The CDR3 DNA is TGTGCCAGCAGTTACCCCCCGTACGAGGGAGGAAGCGAGCAGTACTTC.

Only one count was recorded for this clonotype. V is TRBV9 and J is TRBJ1-1; D remains ambiguous. Trimming took off 6 bases at V and 2 bases at J, with 11 bases between the two ends. The germline V gene encodes CDR1 SGDLS and CDR2 YYNGEE. The CDR3 covers 13 residues. In nucleotides, the CDR3 is TGTGCCAGCAAAGGGTCGTCTAACACTGAAGCTTTCTTT. Its translation is CASKGSSNTEAFF.

The chain employs TRBV20-1 and TRBJ2-3, with a possible D match to TRBD1 (6 bases). Trimming took 6 bases from V and 4 from J, leaving 14 bases between them. Per germline, CDR1 DFQATT and CDR2 SNEGSKA (reference sequence). This CDR3 region has 13 residues. CDR3 residues: CSAPVGGPDTQYF. In DNA, the CDR3 is TGCAGTGCGCCGGTTGGGGGCCCAGATACGCAGTATTTT.

This clonotype turned up a few times. This sequence joins TRBV20-1 and TRBJ2-3; tentatively, D is TRBD1 (5 bases). V lost 5 bases, J lost 0 bases, and 12 bases lay in between. Per the germline V gene, CDR1 is DFQATT and CDR2 is SNEGSKA (reference sequence). The CDR3 spans 14 residues. DNA for the CDR3: TGCAGTGCTTCTCCCGGACATAGCACAGATACGCAGTATTTT. Residues: CSASPGHSTDTQYF.

This clonotype was counted a few times. In DNA, the CDR3 is TGTGCCAGCAGCTTAGGAGTGGTCGGAGATACGCAGTATTTT. Translating it yields CASSLGVVGDTQYF. The V and J genes are TRBV7-7 and TRBJ2-3; no definite D call. The CDR3 covers 14 residues. V was cut by 1 base and J by 5 bases, with 10 bases left in between. In germline, CDR1 is SSHAT, CDR2 FNYEAQ (reference sequence).

This clonotype was detected a few times. The CDR3 coding sequence is TGTGCCAGTAGTATATTTGCGCAGGGCAATCAGCCCCAGCATTTT. Encoded protein: CASSIFAQGNQPQHF. The chain carries TRBV19 and TRBJ1-5; no firm D call. The CDR3 covers 15 residues. Trimming left V 2 bases short and J 2 bases short, with 10 bases between. The germline CDR1 and CDR2 sequences are LNHDA and SQIVND (reference sequence). Full variable domain (missing parts from reference TRBV19 and TRBJ1-5): DGGITQSPKYLFRKEGQNVTLSCEQNLNHDAMYWYRQDPGQGLRLIYYSQIVNDFQKGDIAEGYSVSREKKESFPLTVTSAQKNPTAFYLCASSIFAQGNQPQHFGDGTRLSIL.

The chain employs TRBV18 and TRBJ2-1; D gene unclear. The CDR3 length is 15 residues. Germline V gene sequence: CDR1 KGHSH, CDR2 LQKENI. V shed 6 bases and J shed 10 bases, with 22 bases lying between them. The CDR3 DNA sequence: TGTGCCAGCTCGCCGGCTGGACGGATCAGCCAAGAGCAGTTCTTC. This encodes CASSPAGRISQEQFF.

The rearrangement links TRBV20-1 to TRBJ2-2; 11 bases are shared with TRBD2. Germline values: CDR1 DFQATT, CDR2 SNEGSKA (reference sequence). This CDR3 contains 15 residues. V shed 6 bases, J shed 3 bases, and the junction held 6 bases outside the gene matches. CDR3 protein: CSAVAGGGDTGELFF. CDR3 coding DNA: TGCAGTGCAGTAGCGGGAGGGGGAGACACCGGGGAGCTGTTTTTT.

The V gene is TRBV27, the J gene TRBJ2-5, with TRBD2 identical over 9 bases. CDR1 and CDR2 (germline): MNHEY, SMNVEV (reference sequence). The CDR3 contains 14 residues. The J segment lost 2 bases and the V segment lost 4 bases, leaving 2 bases of the junction unmatched. The CDR3 here is CASSSTSGQETQYF. CDR3 nucleotide sequence: TGTGCCAGCAGTTCCACTAGCGGGCAAGAGACCCAGTACTTC.

The table lists this clonotype with a few counts. The rearrangement joins TRBV19 to TRBJ1-2; D is ambiguous. This CDR3 region has 14 residues. The germline V gene encodes CDR1 LNHDA and CDR2 SQIVND (reference sequence). V lost 7 bases, J lost 2 bases, and 14 bases lay in between. The CDR3 loop reads CASKLPGRNYGYTF. CDR3 bases: TGTGCCAGTAAGCTACCGGGTCGCAACTATGGCTACACCTTC.